The sequence of this TCR beta chain was determined in a study of radiotherapy plus CTLA-4 blockade in lung cancer. At the level of the study: Disease control was achieved by about 29% of patients, and objective responses by 18%.

Profiled with immunoSEQ multiplex PCR; TCRdb holds only in-frame clones, not every one. Of around 95,000 clones listed, roughly 80% are singletons. V gave up 5 bases and J gave up 5 bases; unmatched junction bases: 11. This CDR3 spans 18 amino acids. Germline V lookup: CDR1 MNHEY, CDR2 SMNVEV (reference sequence). Focal radiation and CTLA-4 blockade (ipilimumab) were tested in chemo-refractory metastatic non-small-cell lung cancer patients. With respect to this clone: As yet, its antigen is unknown.

Overall study results and limits: Reportedly, early blood T cell clone dynamics best predicted response, with interferon-beta. Blood saw expansion of tumor-derived TCR clones after radiotherapy plus ipilimumab.

Sequenced material: peripheral blood, taken from a patient treated with radiotherapy plus ipilimumab. The gene calls are TRBV27 and TRBJ2-3; 15 nucleotides agree with TRBD2. The receptor was isolated from a human donor with non-small cell lung cancer who had stable disease on radiotherapy plus ipilimumab. CDR3 sequence reads: CASSPLGLAGGKVDTQYF. The DNA of the CDR3 is TGTGCCAGCAGTCCGCTGGGACTAGCGGGGGGTAAGGTAGATACGCAGTATTTT.